This T cell receptor beta chain comes out of a study of T cell responses to AZD1222 COVID-19 vaccine. Study-wide points: Spike-specific TCR breadth and depth went up after people got two AZD1222 doses. Possibly, clonal diversity was underestimated; donors were largely white British and included more females. After the peak T cell response, and only then, were repertoires sampled. Targets within unmutated variant regions were reportedly found for nearly half of spike-specific TCRs.

With regard to this clone: Its antigen is not known.

Sequencing used immunoSEQ multiplex PCR; TCRdb keeps in-frame clones, though not all of them. The sample consists of around 80,000 clones, 83% of them appearing once. CDR1 GTSNPN and CDR2 SVGIG come from the germline V gene (reference sequence). The germline V and J ends were trimmed by 3 bases and 1 base, with 9 bases remaining between them. The CDR3 runs to 13 residues. The material sequenced was peripheral blood, taken 28 days after the second AZD1222 dose. The V gene is TRBV30, the J gene TRBJ1-1; D ambiguous. This clonotype was obtained from an adult who received the AZD1222 COVID-19 vaccine. CDR3 residues: CAWSQDTNTEAFF. CDR3 coding DNA: TGTGCCTGGAGCCAGGATACGAACACTGAAGCTTTCTTT.